The 18 T cell receptor beta chains below were found in one sample sequenced in a study of cytomegalovirus exposure and HLA in healthy donors. 13 Jbeta primers and 60 Vbeta primers were used for the PCR. The assay was immunoSEQ multiplex PCR, and TCRdb's table has in-frame clones only and misses some. The sample table includes about 110,000 clones. Sample: PBMCs. These receptor sequences come from a man aged 35 to 55 in good health and CMV-seropositive.

The CDR3 nucleotides read TGTGCCAGCAGCCCCCGGCAGGATAGCAATCAGCCCCAGCATTTT. It specifies CASSPRQDSNQPQHF. V is TRBV5-5 and J is TRBJ1-5; D is undetermined. CDR1 SGHKS and CDR2 YYEKEE come from the germline V gene (reference sequence). V dropped 4 bases and J dropped 0 bases, with 11 bases sitting between them. This CDR3 spans 15 amino acids. Complete variable domain (other parts from reference TRBV5-5 and TRBJ1-5): DAGVTQSPTHLIKTRGQQVTLRCSPISGHKSVSWYQQVLGQGPQFIFQYYEKEERGRGNFPDRFSARQFPNYSSELNVNALLLGDSALYLCASSPRQDSNQPQHFGDGTRLSIL.

The chain has TRBV28 and TRBJ1-1; no clear D. The CDR3 sequence is 13 residues long. Germline CDR1 is MDHEN and CDR2 is SYDVKM. Trimming left V 4 bases short and J 5 bases short, with 11 bases between. In nucleotides, the CDR3 is TGTGCCAGCAGTTACATCAGAGGGACTGAAGCTTTCTTT. It specifies CASSYIRGTEAFF.

The CDR3 DNA reads TGTGCCAGCAGCTCGACTGCAGGGGGCGCGAACTATGGCTACACCTTC. Protein product: CASSSTAGGANYGYTF. The V and J genes are TRBV7-8 and TRBJ1-2, with 8 positions matching TRBD1. V lost 4 bases, J lost 2 bases, and 9 bases stayed unmatched. The CDR3 contains 16 residues. The germline CDR1 and CDR2 sequences are SGHVS and FQNEAQ.

The chain couples TRBV6-5 to TRBJ1-2; D unclear. The CDR3 runs to 16 residues. Germline CDR1 is MNHEY and CDR2 is SVGAGI. Trimming left V 0 bases short and J 4 bases short, with 15 bases between. CDR3 sequence: CASSYSMSGIGYGYTF. Here the CDR3 DNA reads TGTGCCAGCAGTTACTCGATGTCAGGCATAGGCTATGGCTACACCTTC.

The V gene is TRBV27, the J gene TRBJ1-4; TRBD1 aligns across 8 bases. The V gene's germline CDR1 is MNHEY and CDR2 SMNVEV (reference sequence). With V trimmed by 5 bases and J by 2 bases, 10 bases remained unmatched. This CDR3 region has 17 residues. The CDR3 spells CASSPRWQGATNEKLFF. The DNA for the CDR3 is TGTGCCAGCAGTCCTCGATGGCAGGGGGCTACTAATGAAAAACTGTTTTTT.

V and J are TRBV2 and TRBJ2-7, with 7 positions matching TRBD1. The CDR3 contains 14 residues. Trimming removed 6 bases from V and 6 bases from J; junction bases left unmatched: 11. The germline CDR1 and CDR2 sequences are SNHLY and FYNNEI. The DNA of the CDR3 is TGTGCCAGCAGGAAAGGACAGGAACGGGGCGAGCAGTACTTC. Its translation is CASRKGQERGEQYF.

The chain joins TRBV6-6 to TRBJ1-3; 9 bases fit TRBD1. The V and J ends lost 6 bases and 4 bases, in that order; junction bases with no gene match: 7. The CDR3 runs to 15 residues. Per germline, CDR1 MNHNY and CDR2 SVGAGI (reference sequence). CDR3 loop: CASRSPGQGGNTIYF. CDR3 nucleotides: TGTGCCAGCAGATCCCCGGGACAGGGAGGAAACACCATATATTTT.

V and J are TRBV9 and TRBJ2-1; possible D gene TRBD2, 5 bases. The germline V gene has CDR1 SGDLS and CDR2 YYNGEE. The CDR3 sequence is 13 residues long. V was cut by 4 bases and J by 6 bases, with 11 bases left in between. The CDR3 protein is CASSSDWLNEQFF. For the CDR3, the DNA is TGTGCCAGCAGCTCGGACTGGCTCAATGAGCAGTTCTTC. The complete variable domain, with remaining parts taken from reference TRBV9 and TRBJ2-1, reads DSGVTQTPKHLITATGQRVTLRCSPRSGDLSVYWYQQSLDQGLQFLIQYYNGEERAKGNILERFSAQQFPDLHSELNLSSLELGDSALYFCASSSDWLNEQFFGPGTRLTVL.

This sequence joins TRBV18 and TRBJ2-6; 7 bases map to TRBD1. Germline lookup yields CDR1 KGHSH and CDR2 LQKENI. V dropped 3 bases and J dropped 4; count of bases not matched to a gene: 12. The CDR3 contains 18 residues. The CDR3 reads CASSPLRQGPGGANVLTF. The CDR3 DNA reads as TGTGCCAGCTCACCTCTGCGACAGGGCCCGGGGGGGGCCAACGTCCTGACTTTC.

This chain uses TRBV18 with TRBJ1-5, with D unresolved. V was clipped by 9 bases and J by 4 bases, with 13 bases between them. The CDR3 length is 13 residues. CDR1 KGHSH and CDR2 LQKENI come from the germline V gene. The DNA of the CDR3 is TGTGCCAGTGAGCCGTCCGAGAATCAGCCCCAGCATTTT. This codes for CASEPSENQPQHF.

Its frequency marks this clone as medium-sized. This chain links TRBV5-4 with TRBJ2-3; TRBD2 matches at 7 bases. Trimming cost V 4 bases and J 1 base; bases outside gene matches: 6. Germline assignment: CDR1 SGHNT and CDR2 YYREEE (reference sequence). This CDR3 is 15 amino acids long. The CDR3 reads CASSPGGGGTDTQYF. The CDR3 DNA follows: TGTGCCAGCAGCCCTGGGGGGGGTGGCACAGATACGCAGTATTTT. The whole variable domain, filled in from reference TRBV5-4 and TRBJ2-3, reads ETGVTQSPTHLIKTRGQQVTLRCSSQSGHNTVSWYQQALGQGPQFIFQYYREEENGRGNFPPRFSGLQFPNYSSELNVNALELDDSALYLCASSPGGGGTDTQYFGPGTRLTVL.

The chain uses TRBV7-9 and TRBJ1-5; a possible D gene is TRBD1 (5 bases). The V gene lost 3 bases and the J gene lost 6 bases, with 9 bases spanning the gap. The germline V gene encodes CDR1 SEHNR and CDR2 FQNEAQ (reference sequence). CDR3 length: 13 residues. In nucleotides, the CDR3 is TGTGCCAGCAGCTTCGATCAGGGTCAGCCCCAGCATTTT. Protein sequence: CASSFDQGQPQHF.

This chain joins TRBV28 and TRBJ2-1; 10 nucleotides align to TRBD2. The CDR3 runs 14 residues. The germline gives CDR1 MDHEN, CDR2 SYDVKM. V was clipped by 4 bases and J by 7 bases; unmatched bases: 4. The CDR3, as DNA: TGTGCCAGCAGTTCTGTGACTAGCGGGAATGAGCAGTTCTTC. It translates to CASSSVTSGNEQFF.

The V call is TRBV6-1, the J call TRBJ2-7; TRBD2 matches at 12 bases. Losses at the gene ends were 2 bases for V and 2 bases for J; bases not matched to a gene: 4. The CDR3 sequence is 16 residues long. CDR1 and CDR2 from the germline V gene are MNHNS and SASEGT. The CDR3 coding sequence is TGTGCCAGCAGTGAAAGAGGGACTAGCGGGCCCTACGAGCAGTACTTC. The encoded protein is CASSERGTSGPYEQYF.

The V and J genes are TRBV19 and TRBJ2-7, with D maybe TRBD2 (6 bases). The CDR3 contains 15 residues. V lost 3 bases and J lost 3, with 15 bases in between. Germline CDR1 LNHDA, CDR2 SQIVND (reference sequence). The CDR3 DNA reads as TGTGCCAGTAGTATTTATCGTAGCGGAAGCTACGAGCAGTACTTC. Translated: CASSIYRSGSYEQYF.

The rearrangement uses TRBV10-3 and TRBJ2-1; 8 bases agree with TRBD2. J lost 5 bases, V lost 3 bases, and 12 bases had no gene match. The CDR3 contains 17 residues. Germline V gene lookup returns CDR1 ENHRY and CDR2 SYGVKD. CDR3 amino acids: CAISDGVTSVYNNEQFF. The DNA for the CDR3 is TGTGCCATCAGTGACGGAGTGACTAGCGTCTACAACAATGAGCAGTTCTTC.

This chain links TRBV19 with TRBJ1-2; tentatively, D is TRBD1 (6 bases). Germline lookup yields CDR1 LNHDA and CDR2 SQIVND (reference sequence). Trimming removed 4 bases at V and 7 bases at J, with 22 bases between. This CDR3 spans 16 amino acids. The CDR3 region has the DNA TGTGCCAGTAGTAACTCCCGGAGAGGGACAACGAGTGGCTACACCTTC. Protein product: CASSNSRRGTTSGYTF.

The genes are TRBV6-1 and TRBJ2-5, with 7 bases fitting TRBD1. J was trimmed by 4 bases and V by 6 bases; bases with no gene match: 11. Germline V gives CDR1 MNHNS, CDR2 SASEGT. CDR3 length equals 15 residues. CDR3 DNA: TGTGCCAGCAGCCCGGGACAGACTTTTGGAGAGACCCAGTACTTC. Its translation: CASSPGQTFGETQYF.